This T cell receptor beta chain was obtained from a study of T-cell reconstitution after alpha-beta-depleted transplantation in children. Findings and caveats of the study: There were some patients whose high TCRbeta diversity at day 60 came from surviving recipient T cells and thymic progenitors. When one year had passed after transplant, most T-cell counts and diversity came from newly produced T cells.

Turning to this clonotype: Antigen: not known.

The CDR3 spans 13 residues. CDR1 and CDR2 from the germline V gene are SQVTM and ANQGSEA. The V and J ends lost 6 bases and 1 base, in that order; junction bases with no gene match: 5. The library targeted TCRbeta and was prepared with unique molecular identifiers. TCRdb redid the calling of the PCR reads with MiXCR, one entry per CDR3 protein. The sample holds 250,000 to 400,000 distinct CDR3 sequences, about a quarter seen once. The gene calls are TRBV29-1 and TRBJ1-1; TRBD1 aligns across 7 bases. This specimen was PBMCs, mostly from graft donor cells, taken 180 days after TCRalphabeta/CD19-depleted stem cell transplant. The clonotype originates from a male patient aged 5 to 17 who had a stem cell transplant for acute lymphoblastic leukemia, so the T cells may come from the graft donor. DNA for the CDR3: TGCAGCGTAGCCCGGACAGGGAACACTGAAGCTTTCTTT. This sequence encodes CSVARTGNTEAFF.